The text below deals with one TCR beta chain. V lost 4 bases and J lost 4, with 15 bases in between. The CDR3 contains 15 residues. The germline gives CDR1 SGHRS, CDR2 YFSETQ. This entry comes from a study of blood T cell repertoires in COVID-19. Study overall: Sites in the United States, Italy and Spain provided acute and convalescent COVID-19 samples. PBMCs, B-cell-depleted T cells, or T cells were the source of the cDNA or gDNA that made up the material.

Original methodology: Scientists estimated how many nucleated cells there were by amplifying reference gene primers. Profiled with immunoSEQ multiplex PCR; TCRdb holds only in-frame clones, not every one. That table supplies the V and J calls and clone size; D and trimming were determined from the DNA. In the table there are around 89,000 clones, 80% to 90% of which are singletons. The TCR was taken from a man between 45 and 60 years old with acute or convalescent COVID-19. The specimen sequenced was peripheral blood. The chain uses TRBV5-1 and TRBJ1-3; perhaps TRBD1 as D (6 bases). The chain's CDR3 is CASSLLTGAGNTIYF. CDR3 DNA: TGCGCCAGCAGCCTCTTGACAGGAGCAGGAAACACCATATATTTT.